This paragraph reports one T cell receptor beta chain. Trimming took off 1 base at V and 4 bases at J, with 13 bases between the two ends. This CDR3 has 15 residues. Per germline, CDR1 SGHTA and CDR2 FQGNSA. This record belongs to a study of shared clonotypes between healthy human individuals. Turning to the study itself: There were three CD4 naive, three CD4 memory, two CD8 naive and one CD8 memory plates per donor.

Every subset's genomic DNA went evenly onto several immunoSEQ plates. TCRdb keeps only in-frame clones here, not all; method: immunoSEQ multiplex PCR. In the table there are about 2,500,000 clones, roughly nine tenths of which are singletons. The TCR was taken from a man aged 18 to 30 in good health. Material for sequencing was naive CD4+ T cells sorted from blood. The sample's subset: CD45RA+ positively selected. The V and J genes are TRBV7-2 and TRBJ1-2, with a weak D call TRBD1 (6 bases). CDR3 coding DNA: TGTGCCAGCAGCTTAGACGCGGGGGGCGGCTATGGCTACACCTTC. Translation gives CASSLDAGGGYGYTF.